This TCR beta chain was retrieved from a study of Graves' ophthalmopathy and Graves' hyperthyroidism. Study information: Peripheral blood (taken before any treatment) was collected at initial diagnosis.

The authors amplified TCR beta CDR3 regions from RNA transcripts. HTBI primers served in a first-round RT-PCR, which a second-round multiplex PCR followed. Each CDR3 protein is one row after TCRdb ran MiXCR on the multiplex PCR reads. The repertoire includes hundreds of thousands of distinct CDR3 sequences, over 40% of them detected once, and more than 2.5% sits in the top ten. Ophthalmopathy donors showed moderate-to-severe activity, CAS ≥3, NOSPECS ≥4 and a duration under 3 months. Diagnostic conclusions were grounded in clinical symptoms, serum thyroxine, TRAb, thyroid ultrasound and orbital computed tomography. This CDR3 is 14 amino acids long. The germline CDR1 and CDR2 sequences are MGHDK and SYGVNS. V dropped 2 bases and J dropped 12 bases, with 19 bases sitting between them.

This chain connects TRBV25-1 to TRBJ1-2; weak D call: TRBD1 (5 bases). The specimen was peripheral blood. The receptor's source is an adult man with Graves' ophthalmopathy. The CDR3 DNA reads TGTGCCAGCAGTGAAAAACCGACAGTAGCTGGAAACACCTTC. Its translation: CASSEKPTVAGNTF.